The following is a T cell receptor (beta chain) sequence with its context. This specimen comes from a study of blood T cell repertoires in COVID-19. Overall study context: The United States, Italy and Spain were the sources of the acute and convalescent COVID-19 samples.

Original processing notes: The assay estimated nucleated cells by amplifying reference gene primers. Clones were sequenced by immunoSEQ multiplex PCR, and TCRdb holds only the in-frame ones, with some missing. That table supplies the V and J calls and clone size; D and trimming were determined from the DNA. The sample lists fewer than 300,000 clones, roughly 84% seen once, with under 3.5% in the top ten. Sequenced material: peripheral blood. This TCR was sampled from a woman aged 18-35 years with acute or convalescent COVID-19.

The CDR3, as DNA: TGTGCCAGCAGTACTCAGGACACCTACACAGATACGCAGTATTTT. This translates into CASSTQDTYTDTQYF. The chain employs TRBV27 and TRBJ2-3; the D gene is possibly TRBD1 (5 bases). Looked up from germline, CDR1 is MNHEY and CDR2 is SMNVEV (reference sequence). Trimming took off 5 bases at V and 2 bases at J, with 14 bases between the two ends. The CDR3 is made up of 15 amino acids.